These 11 T cell receptor beta chains came from one sample sequenced in a study of blood T cells in healthy people across ages. The use of a sample-barcoded 5' primer and a J-beta primer mix characterized a second PCR of roughly 6 to 11 cycles. Each CDR3 protein gets one entry after TCRdb re-called the 5' RACE reads with MiXCR. The sample carries roughly 1,500,000 distinct CDR3 sequences, about 40% recorded once. Sequencing was done on a sample of blood. These receptors all stem from a woman aged 18-29 years in good health.

The sample holds a few counts of this clonotype. The J gene is TRBJ2-7, the V gene TRBV3-1, with a tentative D call TRBD1 (5 bases). The CDR3 is 13 amino acids. Germline CDR1 LGHDT, CDR2 YNNKEL (reference sequence). The ends were cut back, 4 bases at V and 2 bases at J, with 9 bases in the middle. CDR3 coding DNA: TGTGCCAGCAGCCCCGACAGCGCCTACGAGCAGTACTTC. It is translated as CASSPDSAYEQYF.

The chain has TRBV5-6 and TRBJ1-1; a weak D match, TRBD1 (5 bases). V gave up 4 bases and J gave up 0 bases, with 22 bases separating them. This CDR3 has 18 residues. CDR1 and CDR2 from the germline V gene are SGHDT and YYEEEE. The CDR3 loop reads CASSDDIPSDSMNTEAFF. CDR3 nucleotide sequence: TGTGCCAGCAGCGACGACATCCCCTCCGACAGTATGAACACTGAAGCTTTCTTT.

In the case of this clonotype: At one of its ends the junction is not consistent with the germline gene, which may arise from a read error. The V call is TRBV24-1, the J call TRBJ2-5; D perhaps matches TRBD1 (6 bases). The CDR3 totals 13 residues. CDR1 and CDR2 (germline): KGHDR, SFDVKD. The CDR3 here is CAASDSGTNEQYF. The CDR3 nucleotides are TGTGCCGCCAGTGATTCGGGGACAAATGAGCAGTACTTC.

The V call is TRBV20-1, the J call TRBJ1-2; weak D call: TRBD1 (6 bases). CDR3 length: 13 residues. The germline V gene encodes CDR1 DFQATT and CDR2 SNEGSKA (reference sequence). V lost 3 bases and J lost 5, with 13 bases in between. CDR3 DNA sequence: TGCAGTGCTAGCCTAGGGACACATTATGGCTACACCTTC. Translating gives CSASLGTHYGYTF.

This chain links TRBV6-6 with TRBJ2-1; no clear D gene. The J call could be wrong; TRBJ2-7 is a better fit for the DNA end. The length of the CDR3 is 14 residues. CDR1 is MNHNY and CDR2 is SVGAGI in the germline V gene (reference sequence). This CDR3 reads CASSDTIGYNEQYF. The CDR3 DNA sequence: TGTGCCAGCAGTGACACGATCGGGTACAATGAGCAGTACTTC.

J is TRBJ2-7 and V is TRBV20-1, with 8 positions matching TRBD1. The germline gives CDR1 DFQATT, CDR2 SNEGSKA (reference sequence). The CDR3 spans 14 residues. V trimming: 4 bases; J trimming: 1 base; junction bases outside the gene matches: 6. CDR3 DNA sequence: TGCAGTGCTACCCGGACAGGGTGGTCCTACGAGCAGTACTTC. It encodes CSATRTGWSYEQYF.

This clonotype was seen more than once but under ten times. The rearrangement uses TRBV3-1 and TRBJ2-7; D might be TRBD1 (5 bases). Germline CDR1 reads LGHDT; CDR2 reads YNNKEL (reference sequence). With 1 base removed from V and 3 bases from J, the gap between germline ends came to 13 bases. The CDR3 runs 15 residues. CDR3 protein: CASSQVGQLNYEQYF. As DNA, the CDR3 is TGTGCCAGCAGCCAAGTGGGGCAGCTCAACTACGAGCAGTACTTC.

J is TRBJ2-2 and V is TRBV12-3 or TRBV12-4; 13 bases match TRBD2. The trim removed 7 bases at V and 6 bases at J, leaving 5 bases unmatched. This CDR3 is built from 15 residues. The CDR3 bases are TGTGCCAGCACTGTACTAGCGGGGGGGCCCGGGGAGCTGTTTTTT. Protein: CASTVLAGGPGELFF.

This clonotype was observed many times. The rearrangement joins TRBV29-1 to TRBJ2-3; the D gene is possibly TRBD1 (6 bases). Trimming removed 4 bases from V and 1 base from J, with 6 bases in between. Germline loops: CDR1 SQVTM, CDR2 ANQGSEA. CDR3 length equals 12 residues. The CDR3 sequence: CSVGTGTDTQYF. CDR3 DNA sequence: TGCAGCGTTGGGACAGGCACAGATACGCAGTATTTT.

V and J are TRBV12-3 or TRBV12-4 and TRBJ2-5; D gene uncertain. The CDR3 runs 14 residues. Trimming pared 2 bases from V and 5 bases from J, leaving 12 bases between. CDR3 region: CASSLTDLGETQYF. CDR3 sequence (DNA): TGTGCCAGCAGTTTAACGGACCTAGGCGAGACCCAGTACTTC.

The J gene is TRBJ1-2, the V gene TRBV5-1, with 12 nucleotides matching TRBD1. CDR1 and CDR2 from the germline V gene are SGHRS and YFSETQ. Germline trimming cut 4 bases from V and 8 bases from J; bases unmatched to any gene: 6. This CDR3 spans 14 amino acids. CDR3 loop: CASSVGQGAPGYTF. The CDR3 DNA is TGCGCCAGCAGCGTGGGACAGGGGGCGCCCGGCTACACCTTC.